This TCR beta chain was captured in a study of Ad26.COV2.S vaccination and SARS-CoV-2 variants. At the level of the study: Among those in the COV1001 Ad26.COV2.S trial arm was the donor. Intramuscular Ad26.COV2.S at 5x10^10 or 1x10^11 viral particles.

Using immunoSEQ multiplex PCR, the repertoire was profiled, and TCRdb retains in-frame clones only, with some absent. The sample holds some 410,000 clones, roughly 90% seen once. As to treatment: 15 to 20 received Ad26.COV2.S at low or high dose, single or two shots; about 5 received placebo; per-sample allocation not given. The investigators took samples on day 63 after the first vaccine or placebo injection. Immunization relied on an Ad26 vector, which expressed Wuhan-strain SARS-CoV-2 spike. Losses at the gene ends were 1 base for V and 6 bases for J; bases not matched to a gene: 4. Germline V CDR1 and CDR2: SGHTA, FQGNSA. The CDR3 extends over 15 amino acids.

This receptor was taken from a person aged 18-65 years who received the Ad26.COV2.S COVID-19 vaccine or a placebo. This sequence joins TRBV7-2 and TRBJ2-5; 11 positions agree with TRBD1. The sequencing here drew on peripheral blood, taken in a trial of Ad26.COV2.S vaccine versus placebo. CDR3 DNA: TGTGCCAGCAGCTTAGAGGGACAGGGGGTTAAGACCCAGTACTTC. Translation gives CASSLEGQGVKTQYF.